This TCR beta chain appears in the sequencing data of a study of shared clonotypes between healthy human individuals. Data came from immunoSEQ multiplex PCR; TCRdb stores just in-frame clones and leaves some out. Found here are 2,100,000 or so clones, almost 96% of them singletons; the top ten hold around 0.13%. Of note for this clone: At one of its ends the junction is not consistent with the germline gene, which may arise from a read error.

This sequence originates from a man between 18 and 29 years old in good health. Sequenced: naive CD4+ T cells sorted from blood. Regarding subset: CD45RA+ positively selected.

The CDR3 DNA sequence: TGCGCCAGCGGCTTTAGCGGGATCGCGGCAGATACGCAGTATTTT. Translation: CASGFSGIAADTQYF. V and J are TRBV5-1 and TRBJ2-3; 8 bases align to TRBD2. CDR1 and CDR2 from the germline V gene are SGHRS and YFSETQ. There are 15 residues in the CDR3.